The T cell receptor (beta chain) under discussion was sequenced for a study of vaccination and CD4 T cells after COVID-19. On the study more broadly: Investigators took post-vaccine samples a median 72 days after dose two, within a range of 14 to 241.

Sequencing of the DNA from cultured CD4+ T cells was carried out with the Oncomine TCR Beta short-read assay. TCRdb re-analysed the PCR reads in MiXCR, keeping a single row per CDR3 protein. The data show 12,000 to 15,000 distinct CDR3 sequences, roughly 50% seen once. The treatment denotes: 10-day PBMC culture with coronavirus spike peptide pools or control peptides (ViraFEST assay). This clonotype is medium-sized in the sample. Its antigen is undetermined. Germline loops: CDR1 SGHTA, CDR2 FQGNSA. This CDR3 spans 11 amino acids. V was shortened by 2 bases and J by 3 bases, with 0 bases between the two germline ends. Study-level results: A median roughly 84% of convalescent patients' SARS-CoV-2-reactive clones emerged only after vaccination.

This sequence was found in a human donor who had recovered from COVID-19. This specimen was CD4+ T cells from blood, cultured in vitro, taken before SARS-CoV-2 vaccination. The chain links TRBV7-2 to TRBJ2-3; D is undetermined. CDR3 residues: CASSLTDTQYF. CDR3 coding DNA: TGTGCCAGCAGCTTAACAGATACGCAGTATTTT.